Shown below are 21 T cell receptor beta chains from a single sample sequenced in a study of T cell responses to AZD1222 COVID-19 vaccine. Assay: immunoSEQ multiplex PCR; the TCRdb copy retains only in-frame clones and omits some. The repertoire holds roughly 140,000 clones, more than 70% seen once, with 3% to 4% in the top ten. Sequenced material: peripheral blood, taken on day 0 of MenACWY control vaccination. These receptors came from an adult in good health.

Written as DNA, the CDR3 is TGTGCCACCAGCAGAGATCTGACCCTGAGAGAAGGTGGCTACACCTTC. Protein product: CATSRDLTLREGGYTF. The gene calls are TRBV15 and TRBJ1-2; D unresolved. Trimming shortened V by 0 bases and J by 7 bases, and 18 bases separated the two germline ends. The CDR3 contains 16 residues. Germline assignment: CDR1 LNHNV and CDR2 YYDKDF (reference sequence).

A word on this clone: The same CDR3 can be traced to other DNA sequences in this sample. The rearrangement uses TRBV4-3 and TRBJ1-6; D is uncertain. The CDR3 sequence is 13 residues long. V was trimmed by 1 base and J by 9 bases, leaving 7 bases between them. The germline V gene has CDR1 LGHNA and CDR2 YSLEER. CDR3 in DNA: TGCGCCAGCAGCCAAGTCCAAGGTTCACCCCTCCACTTT. Residues: CASSQVQGSPLHF.

This clone was observed a handful of times. The chain carries TRBV2 and TRBJ2-7; the D is unclear. Trimming removed 7 bases from V and 4 bases from J, with 14 bases in between. Germline-derived CDR1 and CDR2 are SNHLY and FYNNEI. The CDR3 spans 13 residues. The CDR3 sequence is CASTARLAYEQYF. For the CDR3, the DNA is TGTGCCAGCACCGCGAGGTTAGCTTACGAGCAGTACTTC. The full variable domain, in which reference TRBV2 and TRBJ2-7 provide the parts outside the CDR3, is EPEVTQTPSHQVTQMGQEVILRCVPISNHLYFYWYRQILGQKVEFLVSFYNNEISEKSEIFDDQFSVERPDGSNFTLKIRSTKLEDSAMYFCASTARLAYEQYFGPGTRLTVT.

The rearrangement links TRBV24-1 to TRBJ1-2; no firm D call. Germline CDR1 reads KGHDR; CDR2 reads SFDVKD. The CDR3 is 17 residues long. The V and J ends lost 3 bases and 0 bases respectively, with 16 bases between them. The CDR3, as DNA: TGTGCCACCAGTGATCCCCGGACGGGAAAAGCTAACTATGGCTACACCTTC. Residues: CATSDPRTGKANYGYTF.

The V gene is TRBV20-1, the J gene TRBJ1-6, with D hard to call. From germline, CDR1 is DFQATT and CDR2 SNEGSKA (reference sequence). Trimming stripped 3 bases from V and 10 bases from J, with 13 bases between. The CDR3 spans 13 residues. CDR3 sequence: CSASEGLGSPLHF. In DNA, the CDR3 is TGCAGTGCTAGTGAGGGCTTGGGATCACCCCTCCACTTT.

The chain combines TRBV5-6 with TRBJ2-1; TRBD2 matches 13 bases. The CDR3 contains 16 residues. The germline V gene encodes CDR1 SGHDT and CDR2 YYEEEE. With 4 bases clipped from V and 7 bases from J, the junction kept 8 bases outside the gene matches. The CDR3: CASSPSTSGRWNEQFF. The CDR3 DNA sequence: TGTGCCAGCAGCCCCTCGACTAGCGGGAGGTGGAATGAGCAGTTCTTC.

The gene calls are TRBV5-5 and TRBJ1-1; possibly TRBD1 for D (5 bases). V was trimmed by 3 bases and J by 4 bases, leaving 10 bases between them. Germline V lookup: CDR1 SGHKS, CDR2 YYEKEE (reference sequence). This CDR3 contains 13 residues. CDR3 sequence reads: CASSSEGFTEAFF. Written as DNA, the CDR3 is TGTGCCAGCAGCTCGGAGGGGTTCACTGAAGCTTTCTTT.

The V gene is TRBV5-1, the J gene TRBJ1-1; tentatively, D is TRBD1 (6 bases). Germline V gene lookup returns CDR1 SGHRS and CDR2 YFSETQ. This CDR3 contains 16 residues. Trimming pared 3 bases from V and 0 bases from J, leaving 15 bases between. The CDR3 reads CASSSRQAAVNTEAFF. The CDR3 nucleotides read TGCGCCAGCAGCTCCCGACAGGCAGCCGTGAACACTGAAGCTTTCTTT.

The V and J genes are TRBV11-1 and TRBJ1-1; TRBD1 matches at 9 bases. The CDR3 loop spans 16 amino acids. J gave up 0 bases and V 5 bases, and 7 bases lay outside the gene matches. Germline V gene sequence: CDR1 SGHAT, CDR2 FQDESV (reference sequence). In DNA, the CDR3 is TGTGCCAGCAGCCCGGACAGGGGAGTGATGAACACTGAAGCTTTCTTT. This codes for CASSPDRGVMNTEAFF. Combining the CDR3 with reference TRBV11-1 and TRBJ1-1 gives the whole variable domain EAEVAQSPRYKITEKSQAVAFWCDPISGHATLYWYRQILGQGPELLVQFQDESVVDDSQLPKDRFSAERLKGVDSTLKIQPAELGDSAMYLCASSPDRGVMNTEAFFGQGTRLTVV.

With regard to this clone: One end of the junction fails to match germline, which may point to a read error. The rearrangement uses TRBV7-2 and TRBJ1-2; possible D gene TRBD1, 5 bases. Germline V lookup: CDR1 SGHTA, CDR2 FQGNSA. The CDR3 is 15 residues long. CDR3 residues: CASSLEVRGGNGHTF. CDR3 nucleotides: TGTGCCAGCAGCTTAGAGGTTAGGGGAGGCAATGGCCACACCTTC.

This clone was seen a handful of times. The same CDR3 also results from other DNA sequences found in this sample. CDR3 region: CASSWGQGNTEAFF. The CDR3 DNA reads as TGTGCCAGCAGCTGGGGACAGGGGAACACTGAAGCTTTCTTT. V gene TRBV7-2 combines with J gene TRBJ1-1; 9 positions match TRBD1. Per the germline V gene, CDR1 is SGHTA and CDR2 is FQGNSA. This CDR3 has 14 residues. V shed 4 bases, J shed 1 base, and the junction held 1 base outside the gene matches. The entire variable domain, with the rest obtained from reference TRBV7-2 and TRBJ1-1, is as follows: GAGVSQSPSNKVTEKGKDVELRCDPISGHTALYWYRQSLGQGLEFLIYFQGNSAPDKSGLPSDRFSAERTGGSVSTLTIQRTQQEDSAVYLCASSWGQGNTEAFFGQGTRLTVV.

Only one count was recorded for this clone. V usage is TRBV10-1 and J usage is TRBJ1-5; TRBD1 might be the D (6 bases). Per germline, CDR1 WNHNN and CDR2 SYGVQD (reference sequence). Trimming removed 2 bases from V and 5 bases from J, with 13 bases in between. The CDR3 is 15 residues long. CDR3 residues: CASSEPGQPDQPQHF. CDR3 nucleotide sequence: TGCGCCAGCAGTGAGCCTGGACAGCCCGATCAGCCCCAGCATTTT.

The gene calls are TRBV11-2 and TRBJ1-3; the D is unclear. Looked up from germline, CDR1 is SGHAT and CDR2 is FQNNGV. The CDR3 has 10 residues. With 8 bases removed from V and 6 bases from J, the gap between germline ends came to 5 bases. CDR3 nucleotide sequence: TGTGCCAGCGGCGAAAACACCATATATTTT. Translated, it gives CASGENTIYF.

This clone was seen a single time. This chain's CDR3 is CASSQQTGTEQFF. DNA of the CDR3: TGTGCCAGCAGCCAGCAAACCGGGACAGAGCAGTTCTTC. This chain connects TRBV3-1 (or the pseudogene TRBV3-2) to TRBJ2-1; possible D gene TRBD1, 6 bases. V lost 3 bases, J lost 10 bases, and 13 bases lay in between. This CDR3 comprises 13 residues. CDR1 is LGHDT, CDR2 YNNKEL, per germline (reference sequence).

In nucleotides, the CDR3 is TGCGCCAGCAGCCGAGACTTACAGGGTCCCCCTTCCTACAATGAGCAGTTCTTC. This gives the protein CASSRDLQGPPSYNEQFF. V and J are TRBV4-3 and TRBJ2-1; D possibly corresponds to TRBD1 (6 bases). Trimming cost V 4 bases and J 1 base, with 20 bases left between them. Germline V gene data show CDR1 as LGHNA and CDR2 as YSLEER. This CDR3 is 18 amino acids long.

The V call is TRBV7-3, the J call TRBJ2-1; 10 positions match TRBD2. V gave up 8 bases and J gave up 5 bases; unmatched junction bases: 3. This CDR3 comprises 13 residues. Germline CDR1 is SGHTA and CDR2 is FQGTGA. DNA of the CDR3: TGTGCCAGCGGTCTAGCGGGGGACAATGAGCAGTTCTTC. This translates into CASGLAGDNEQFF.

The J gene is TRBJ2-1, the V gene TRBV9; D gene ambiguous. The CDR3 covers 14 residues. Looked up from germline, CDR1 is SGDLS and CDR2 is YYNGEE. V lost 0 bases and J 4 bases, leaving 8 bases between the germline ends. CDR3 amino acids: CASSVASNYNEQFF. The CDR3 nucleotides are TGTGCCAGCAGCGTAGCGAGCAATTACAATGAGCAGTTCTTC.

This sequence joins TRBV5-1 and TRBJ1-1; no firm D call. Germline values: CDR1 SGHRS, CDR2 YFSETQ. Trimming took off 2 bases at V and 5 bases at J, with 16 bases between the two ends. This CDR3 contains 15 residues. The CDR3 sequence: CASSLVAGLETEAFF. As DNA, the CDR3 is TGCGCCAGCAGCTTAGTAGCAGGTCTTGAGACTGAAGCTTTCTTT.

This clone was counted once. The chain combines TRBV5-1 with TRBJ2-1; TRBD2 matches at 14 bases. Germline-derived CDR1 and CDR2 are SGHRS and YFSETQ. V lost 2 bases and J lost 9; bases outside the gene matches: 1. The CDR3 has 14 amino acids. For the CDR3, the DNA is TGCGCCAGCAGCTTCGGACTAGCGGGAGGTGAGCAGTTCTTC. As protein: CASSFGLAGGEQFF.

This sequence joins TRBV5-6 and TRBJ2-1; possibly TRBD1 or TRBD2 for D (5 bases each). The V gene's germline CDR1 is SGHDT and CDR2 YYEEEE. The V gene lost 3 bases and the J gene lost 6 bases, with 10 bases spanning the gap. The length of the CDR3 is 13 residues. In nucleotides, the CDR3 is TGTGCCAGCAGCTCCCCGGGGCGCAATGAGCAGTTCTTC. Translating gives CASSSPGRNEQFF.

This rearrangement joins TRBV7-6 to TRBJ1-1, with 7 nucleotides matching TRBD1. Trimming removed 5 bases from V and 3 bases from J; junction bases left unmatched: 9. The V gene's germline CDR1 is SGHVS and CDR2 FNYEAQ. This CDR3 region has 15 residues. DNA for the CDR3: TGTGCCAGCAGCCCGTTGACAGGGCCGCACACTGAAGCTTTCTTT. This gives the protein CASSPLTGPHTEAFF. Full variable domain (outside the CDR3, taken from reference TRBV7-6 and TRBJ1-1): GAGVSQSPRYKVTKRGQDVALRCDPISGHVSLYWYRQALGQGPEFLTYFNYEAQQDKSGLPNDRFSAERPEGSISTLTIQRTEQRDSAMYRCASSPLTGPHTEAFFGQGTRLTVV.